A selection of T cell receptor beta chains follows, all from one sample in a study of siplizumab effects on memory and regulatory T cells. The table came from immunoSEQ multiplex PCR; TCRdb's copy has only in-frame clones and leaves some out. The data hold tens of thousands of clones, with around 97% observed a single time. Sequenced: naive CD4+ T cells sorted from blood. The receptors stem from a human donor in good health. Both conserved end residues are part of each CDR3. A D gene is named only where the DNA matches it firmly. Clone size is not always given. Where it is, it says once, few, many or a class for expanded clones.

>TRBV29-1|TRBD1|NA|TRBJ1-1
TGCAGCGTGGACAGGGATAGGGGCACTGAAGCTTTCTTT
CSVDRDRGTEAFF
>TRBV6-5|NA|NA|TRBJ2-5
TGTGCCAGCAGTTACTCCCCCGGGGGACGCCAAGAGACCCAGTACTTC
CASSYSPGGRQETQYF
>TRBV7-2|TRBD2|NA|TRBJ2-7
TGTGCCAGCAGCTTAGTTACTAGCGTGGACTACGAGCAGTACTTC
CASSLVTSVDYEQYF
>TRBV11-3|TRBD2|once|TRBJ2-3
TGTGCCAGCAGCCCATCCCCTAGCGGGGGGACGCAGTATTTT
CASSPSPSGGTQYF
>TRBV5-1|NA|NA|TRBJ2-5
TGCGCCAGCAGCTTCGGGGGTGCGCAAGAGACCCAGTACTTC
CASSFGGAQETQYF
>TRBV6-5|NA|NA|TRBJ2-3
TGTGCCAGCAGTACCACAGATACGCAGTATTTT
CASSTTDTQYF
>TRBV4-1|NA|NA|TRBJ1-1
TGCGCCAGCAGCCACGACTTCCGGGACACCACGAACACTGAAGCTTTCTTT
CASSHDFRDTTNTEAFF
>TRBV28|TRBD1|NA|TRBJ1-2
TGTGCCAGCAGTTTCATGACAGGGACTTCGGGTGGCTACACCTTC
CASSFMTGTSGGYTF
>TRBV19|TRBD1|NA|TRBJ2-3
TGTGCCAGTAGTATCTCCCGGGACAGGGACGCAGATACGCAGTATTTT
CASSISRDRDADTQYF
>TRBV7-3|TRBD2|NA|TRBJ2-3
TGTGCCAGCAGCTCGCCCCTAGCGGGGGGGAGCACAGATACGCAGTATTTT
CASSSPLAGGSTDTQYF
>TRBV5-8|NA|NA|TRBJ2-7
TGTGCCAGCAGCTTGTGGACCTGGAACGAGCAGTACTTC
CASSLWTWNEQYF
>TRBV19|NA|NA|TRBJ1-1
TGTGCCAGTAGTCTCTACACGGCGGCGGGCACTGAAGCTTTCTTT
CASSLYTAAGTEAFF
>TRBV2|NA|NA|TRBJ2-7
TGTGCCAGCAGTGAGGGTGGTGTTTACGAGCAGTACTTC
CASSEGGVYEQYF
>TRBV28|NA|NA|TRBJ1-1
TGTGCCAGCAGCCGGGACAACCGGGGAGCTTTCTTT
CASSRDNRGAFF
>TRBV5-1|NA|NA|TRBJ1-2
TGCGCCAGCAGCGCCCCCTCGGGAGGGTATGGCTACACCTTC
CASSAPSGGYGYTF
>TRBV11-2|TRBD1|once|TRBJ2-3
TGTGCCAGCAGCTCCCGCCACAGGGGGCAGGATACGCAGTATTTT
CASSSRHRGQDTQYF
>TRBV25-1|NA|NA|TRBJ2-2
TGTGCCTCACAGGGCACCGGGGAGCTGTTTTTT
CASQGTGELFF
>TRBV25-1|TRBD2|NA|TRBJ2-1
TGTGCCAGCAGTAAGGGAACTAGCGGGGGGAGAAATGAGCAGTTCTTC
CASSKGTSGGRNEQFF
>TRBV7-9|NA|NA|TRBJ1-6
TGTGCCAGCAGCACAGACGGTGGGAATTCACCCCTCCACTTT
CASSTDGGNSPLHF
>TRBV19|NA|NA|TRBJ1-1
TGTGCCAGTCGGGAGGATGAAGCTTTCTTT
CASREDEAFF
>TRBV6-6|TRBD2|NA|TRBJ2-3
TGTGCCAGCAGATTAGCGGGGGGGCGGGGAGATACGCAGTATTTT
CASRLAGGRGDTQYF
>TRBV7-2|NA|NA|TRBJ1-1
TGTGCCAGCAGCTTAAAGGGCATGAACACTGAAGCTTTCTTT
CASSLKGMNTEAFF
>TRBV2|TRBD1|NA|TRBJ2-3
TGTGCCAGCAGTCGAGGGGACAGCTACACAGATACGCAGTATTTT
CASSRGDSYTDTQYF
>TRBV14|NA|NA|TRBJ1-1
TGTGCCAGCAGCCAATACCGCACTGAAGCTTTCTTT
CASSQYRTEAFF
>TRBV9|NA|once|TRBJ1-5
TGTGCCAGCAGCCCGAGGGACGGGAATCAGCCCCAGCATTTT
CASSPRDGNQPQHF
>TRBV9|TRBD2|NA|TRBJ2-7
TGTGCCAGCAGCAGCGTAGTTGTGAGTGGGAGGGACGAGCAGTACTTC
CASSSVVVSGRDEQYF
>TRBV6-1|NA|NA|TRBJ2-5
TGTGCCAGCAGTCCCCAGCAGATGCTTCAAGAGACCCAGTACTTC
CASSPQQMLQETQYF
>TRBV2|NA|NA|TRBJ1-2
TGTGCCAGCAGTGGAGACAGCTATGGCTACACCTTC
CASSGDSYGYTF
>TRBV4-1|NA|NA|TRBJ2-7
TGCGCCAGCAGCCAATCTGGGGGAGGGGGACCCTACGAGCAGTACTTC
CASSQSGGGGPYEQYF
>TRBV28|NA|NA|TRBJ2-7
TGTGCCAGCAGACAACAGGCAACCTACGAGCAGTACTTC
CASRQQATYEQYF
>TRBV5-5|NA|NA|TRBJ1-1
TGTGCCAGCAGTTGGGGTGGGAGAGTATACACTGAAGCTTTCTTT
CASSWGGRVYTEAFF
>TRBV6-1|NA|NA|TRBJ1-6
TGTGCCAGCAGCTCCACCTACTCCTATAATTCACCCCTCCACTTT
CASSSTYSYNSPLHF
>TRBV6-6|NA|NA|TRBJ1-5
TGTGCCAGCAGTTACTTTGGAGATGGTCAGCCCCAGCATTTT
CASSYFGDGQPQHF
>TRBV9|NA|few|TRBJ2-3
TGTGCCAGCAGCGGAAGAGCATCAGATACGCAGTATTTT
CASSGRASDTQYF
>TRBV29-1|TRBD1|NA|TRBJ2-3
TGCAGCGCTGGGACAGGGAAGACAGATACGCAGTATTTT
CSAGTGKTDTQYF
>TRBV30|TRBD2|NA|TRBJ2-5
TGTGCCTGGAGGCCGGGGAGCGGGGTCCGGGAGACCCAGTACTTC
CAWRPGSGVRETQYF
>TRBV15|NA|NA|TRBJ2-6
TGTGCCACCAGCAGAGGTCCGGACCCTGGGGCCAACGTCCTGACTTTC
CATSRGPDPGANVLTF
>TRBV2|TRBD1|NA|TRBJ2-7
TGTGCCGGACGCAAGGGGACAGGGGAATCCGAGCAGTACTTC
CAGRKGTGESEQYF
>TRBV27|NA|NA|TRBJ2-7
TGTGCCAGCAGTTTATTGTCCGGGACTGGAACCTACGAGCAGTACTTC
CASSLLSGTGTYEQYF
>TRBV11-2|NA|NA|TRBJ2-2
TGTGCCAGCAGCCCCTTGGCGGCAGGCACCGGGGAGCTGTTTTTT
CASSPLAAGTGELFF
>TRBV4-1|TRBD1|NA|TRBJ1-6
TGCGCCAGCAGCCAAGATTGGGACAGGGGGCGGTCTCCCCTCCACTTT
CASSQDWDRGRSPLHF
>TRBV5-4|TRBD1|NA|TRBJ2-7
TGTGCCGGCGAACCAGGGGGCTGCGTCGAGCAGTACTTC
CAGEPGGCVEQYF
>TRBV9|TRBD1|NA|TRBJ2-1
TGTGCCAGCAGCGCCCGGGACAGTTACAATGAGCAGTTCTTC
CASSARDSYNEQFF
>TRBV6-6|NA|NA|TRBJ2-1
TGTGCCAGCAGCTCTTTACAGGGAAATGAGCAGTTCTTC
CASSSLQGNEQFF